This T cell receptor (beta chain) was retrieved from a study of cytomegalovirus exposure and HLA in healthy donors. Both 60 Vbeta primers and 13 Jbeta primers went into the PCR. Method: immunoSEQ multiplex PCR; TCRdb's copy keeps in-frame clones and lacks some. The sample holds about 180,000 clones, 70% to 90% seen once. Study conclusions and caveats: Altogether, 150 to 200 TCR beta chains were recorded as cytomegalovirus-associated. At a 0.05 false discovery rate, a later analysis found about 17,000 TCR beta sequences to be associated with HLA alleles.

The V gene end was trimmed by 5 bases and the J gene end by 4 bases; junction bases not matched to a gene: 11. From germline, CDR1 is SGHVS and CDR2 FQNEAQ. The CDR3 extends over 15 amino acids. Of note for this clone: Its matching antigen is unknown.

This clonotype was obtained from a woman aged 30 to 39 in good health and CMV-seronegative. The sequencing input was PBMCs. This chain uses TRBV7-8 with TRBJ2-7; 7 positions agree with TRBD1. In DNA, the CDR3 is TGTGCCAGCAGCAAAATAGGACAGGACCAATACGAGCAGTACTTC. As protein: CASSKIGQDQYEQYF.